The clone carrying this T cell receptor beta chain was counted at least ten times. TCRdb re-called the PCR reads via MiXCR. Of about 32,000 clones listed, about 20% are singletons. The entry originates in a study of metastatic and nonmetastatic thyroid tumors. None of the patients had undergone any treatment ahead of thyroid surgery. The sequenced sample was blood. The receptor was derived from a female donor with papillary thyroid cancer or a benign thyroid nodule (not recorded which). Some clones in this sample may be carry-over from other donors' samples.

Here the CDR3 reads CASSLVLSGGRGGDTQYF. For the CDR3, the DNA is TGTGCCAGCAGCTTAGTTTTGTCGGGAGGGCGCGGTGGGGATACGCAGTATTTT. V usage is TRBV11-3 and J usage is TRBJ2-3; 8 nucleotides line up with TRBD2. CDR3 length equals 18 residues. Germline CDR1 and CDR2: SGHNT and YENEEA. The V gene end was trimmed by 1 base and the J gene end by 6 bases; junction bases not matched to a gene: 15.